This T cell receptor (beta chain) is drawn from a study of Ad26.COV2.S vaccination and SARS-CoV-2 variants. Study information: Participants got Ad26.COV2.S intramuscularly, once or twice 56 days apart. Study results and limitations: From the TCR breadth and depth analyses, total T cell responses may have been underestimated. Participants given vaccine showed non-spike TCR breadth similar to that of placebo recipients.

Note on this clone: Antigen specificity is unknown.

CDR1 MDHEN and CDR2 SYDVKM come from the germline V gene. The CDR3 is 14 residues long. Deletions cut 5 bases from V and 1 base from J, with 10 bases between. The method was immunoSEQ multiplex PCR; TCRdb's version includes in-frame clones alone and lacks a portion of them. This table holds about 350,000 clones, approximately 90% found once. Noted treatment: around 19 received Ad26.COV2.S at low or high dose, single or two shots; about five received placebo; per-sample allocation not given. Collection of the samples took place on day 63 after the first injection of vaccine or placebo. The shot given was an Ad26 vector that makes Wuhan-strain SARS-CoV-2 spike.

The sample consisted of peripheral blood, taken in a trial of Ad26.COV2.S vaccine versus placebo. This sequence joins TRBV28 and TRBJ2-3; no definite D call. The origin of this receptor is a person aged 18 to 59 who received the Ad26.COV2.S COVID-19 vaccine or a placebo. The chain's CDR3 is CASSKALRTDTQYF. Here the CDR3 DNA reads TGTGCCAGCAGTAAGGCACTTCGCACAGATACGCAGTATTTT.